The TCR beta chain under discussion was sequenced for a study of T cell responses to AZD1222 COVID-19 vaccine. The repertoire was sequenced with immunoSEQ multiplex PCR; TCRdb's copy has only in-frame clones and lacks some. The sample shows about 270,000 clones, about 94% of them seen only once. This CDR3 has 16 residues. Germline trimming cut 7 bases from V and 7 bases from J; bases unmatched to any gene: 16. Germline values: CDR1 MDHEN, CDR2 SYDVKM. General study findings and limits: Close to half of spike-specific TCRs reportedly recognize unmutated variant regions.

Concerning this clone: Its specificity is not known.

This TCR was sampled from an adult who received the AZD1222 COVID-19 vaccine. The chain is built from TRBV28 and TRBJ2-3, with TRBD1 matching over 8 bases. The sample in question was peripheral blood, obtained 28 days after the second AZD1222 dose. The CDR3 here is CASKTSGDRFMNTQYF. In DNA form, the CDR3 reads TGTGCCAGCAAAACCTCGGGGGACAGGTTCATGAATACGCAGTATTTT. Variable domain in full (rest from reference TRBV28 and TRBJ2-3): DVKVTQSSRYLVKRTGEKVFLECVQDMDHENMFWYRQDPGLGLRLIYFSYDVKMKEKGDIPEGYSVSREKKERFSLILESASTNQTSMYLCASKTSGDRFMNTQYFGPGTRLTVL.